The present TCR beta chain was sequenced within a study of blood T cell repertoires in COVID-19. Study overall: COVID-19 samples collected from the United States, Italy and Spain covered acute and convalescent phases.

Germline CDR1 and CDR2: LGHNA and YSLEER. Trimming cost V 0 bases and J 6 bases; bases outside gene matches: 3. The CDR3 runs 15 residues. In its sample, this clone was seen once. The method was immunoSEQ multiplex PCR; TCRdb's version includes in-frame clones alone and lacks a portion of them. The table records about 120,000 clones, around 63% of them present only once. The sequence derives from a woman aged 65 to 85 with acute or convalescent COVID-19. The rearrangement joins TRBV4-3 to TRBJ2-2, with 8 nucleotides matching TRBD2. Sequencing was carried out using peripheral blood. CDR3 DNA: TGCGCCAGCAGCCAAGAACGGACTAGCTCCGGGGAGCTGTTTTTT. It yields the protein CASSQERTSSGELFF.